Listed below are T cell receptor beta chains from one sample, sequenced in a study of CD8 T cells in ankylosing spondylitis. From the 5' RACE reads, TCRdb called clonotypes with MiXCR, one entry per CDR3 protein. There are 300,000 to 350,000 distinct CDR3 sequences in the sample; less than 25% occur only once, and 3.5% to 4.5% lies in the top ten. Sample: blood, either unsorted or a sorted T cell fraction (not recorded which). These receptor sequences come from a female donor with ankylosing spondylitis or in good health (not recorded which). CDR3s include the opening cysteine and the closing phenylalanine or tryptophan. D genes are given only for firm matches. Clone size is given for some rows only: seen once, a few or many times, or a class if the clone is expanded.

TRBV4-2,NA,TRBJ1-2,NA,CASSLGPSYGYTF,TGTGCCAGCAGCCTGGGGCCGAGCTATGGCTACACCTTC
TRBV6-2/TRBV6-3,NA,TRBJ2-1,NA,CASSIGFYNEQFF,TGTGCCAGCAGCATAGGGTTCTACAATGAGCAGTTCTTC
TRBV12-5,NA,TRBJ2-1,few,CASGLWLAFNEQFF,TGTGCTAGTGGTTTGTGGCTAGCCTTTAATGAGCAGTTCTTC
TRBV30,NA,TRBJ2-3,NA,CAWNSPPDTQYF,TGTGCCTGGAATAGTCCACCAGATACGCAGTATTTT
TRBV4-2,NA,TRBJ1-4,NA,CASSHRRGREKLFF,TGTGCCAGCAGCCATCGCCGGGGCAGAGAAAAACTGTTTTTT
TRBV5-1,TRBD1,TRBJ2-7,NA,CASSPRATQGRNEQYF,TGCGCCAGCAGCCCTCGAGCGACACAGGGGCGGAACGAGCAGTACTTC
TRBV2,TRBD2,TRBJ2-7,NA,CASSGLAGSVHEQYF,TGTGCCAGCAGTGGACTAGCGGGAAGTGTCCACGAGCAGTACTTC
TRBV4-3,NA,TRBJ2-1,NA,CASSQRGSYNEQFF,TGCGCCAGCAGCCAACGCGGATCCTACAATGAGCAGTTCTTC
TRBV15,TRBD1,TRBJ2-5,NA,CATSRDRGQGASETQYF,TGTGCCACCAGCAGAGATCGCGGACAGGGGGCTTCGGAGACCCAGTACTTC
TRBV7-8,NA,TRBJ2-1,few,CASTPSGEYYNEQFF,TGTGCCAGCACCCCTAGTGGGGAGTACTACAATGAGCAGTTCTTC
TRBV4-3,NA,TRBJ2-7,NA,CASSQDYNMGEQYF,TGCGCCAGCAGCCAAGATTACAATATGGGAGAGCAGTACTTC
TRBV27,NA,TRBJ2-5,NA,CASSFDSEETQYF,TGTGCCAGCAGTTTTGACAGCGAAGAGACCCAGTACTTC
TRBV7-8,NA,TRBJ1-1,few,CASALKRGAMNTEAFF,TGTGCCAGCGCGCTGAAGAGGGGGGCAATGAACACTGAAGCTTTCTTT
TRBV4-1,TRBD2,TRBJ2-1,many,CASSQGALAGGGNEQFF,TGCGCCAGCAGCCAAGGGGCACTAGCGGGGGGGGGCAATGAGCAGTTCTTC
TRBV7-2,NA,TRBJ2-1,NA,CASSPQASDEQFF,TGTGCCAGCAGCCCCCAAGCTAGCGATGAGCAGTTCTTC
TRBV10-3,NA,TRBJ2-2,many,CAISDRTGELFF,TGTGCCATCAGTGACCGCACCGGGGAGCTGTTTTTT
TRBV5-1,TRBD2,TRBJ2-7,few,CASSSEGAGDGEQYF,TGCGCCAGCAGCTCCGAGGGAGCGGGAGATGGTGAGCAGTACTTC
TRBV18,NA,TRBJ1-1,NA,CASSTRGEVSWNTEAFF,TGTGCCAGCTCAACCCGAGGGGAAGTGTCGTGGAACACTGAAGCTTTCTTT
TRBV2,TRBD2,TRBJ2-1,few,CASTELGTSELFF,TGTGCCAGCACCGAACTCGGGACTAGCGAGTTGTTCTTC
TRBV19,NA,TRBJ2-7,few,CASRLILATGYEQYF,TGTGCCAGTAGGCTCATCCTAGCTACCGGATACGAGCAGTACTTC
TRBV7-2,NA,TRBJ1-5,NA,CASNDVHQPQHF,TGTGCCAGCAATGATGTACATCAGCCCCAGCATTTT
TRBV6-5,NA,TRBJ1-1,few,CASSRLNTEAFF,TGTGCCAGCAGTCGATTGAACACTGAAGCTTTCTTT
TRBV7-2,TRBD1,TRBJ2-1,few,CASSLSGTGVGNEQFF,TGTGCCAGCAGCTTGTCCGGGACAGGGGTCGGTAATGAGCAGTTCTTC
TRBV6-5,TRBD1,TRBJ1-1,NA,CASSFTGVPNTEAFF,TGTGCCAGCAGTTTTACAGGGGTCCCGAACACTGAAGCTTTCTTT
TRBV6-1,NA,TRBJ1-6,NA,CARGTPEGSYNSPLHF,TGTGCCAGGGGGACACCTGAAGGCTCCTATAATTCACCCCTCCACTTT
TRBV5-1,NA,TRBJ2-1,NA,CASSPTSGTGYNEQFF,TGCGCCAGCAGCCCTACGTCGGGGACGGGGTACAATGAGCAGTTCTTC
TRBV12-3/TRBV12-4,NA,TRBJ1-1,few,CASSPGLGDTEAFF,TGTGCCAGCAGTCCAGGGCTTGGGGACACTGAAGCTTTCTTT
TRBV12-3/TRBV12-4,NA,TRBJ1-6,NA,CASTVRGGSYNSPLHF,TGTGCCAGCACTGTAAGGGGGGGCTCCTATAATTCACCCCTCCACTTT
TRBV2,NA,TRBJ2-1,many,CASTPLTGEQFF,TGTGCCAGCACCCCGTTGACTGGTGAGCAGTTCTTC
TRBV29-1,NA,TRBJ1-1,many,CRVVGGMNTEAFF,TGCAGGGTGGTGGGGGGCATGAACACTGAAGCTTTCTTT
TRBV5-6,TRBD2,TRBJ2-1,NA,CASSSGSGRAYREQFF,TGTGCCAGCAGCTCCGGTAGCGGGAGGGCCTATCGTGAGCAGTTCTTC
TRBV5-6,NA,TRBJ2-2,many,CASSLYGGGTGELFF,TGTGCCAGCAGCTTGTATGGGGGTGGCACCGGGGAGCTGTTTTTT
TRBV15,NA,TRBJ2-7,few,CATSRRLGAYPEQYF,TGTGCCACCAGCAGAAGACTAGGGGCCTACCCCGAGCAGTACTTC
TRBV5-1,TRBD1,TRBJ2-7,few,CASSLQGQGYEQYF,TGCGCCAGCAGCTTGCAGGGACAGGGGTACGAGCAGTACTTC
TRBV18,NA,TRBJ2-1,NA,CASSGTSGEQFF,TGTGCCAGCTCGGGGACCAGCGGTGAGCAGTTCTTC
TRBV24-1,TRBD1,TRBJ2-3,many,CATSAKTGADTQYF,TGTGCCACCAGTGCCAAAACAGGGGCAGATACGCAGTATTTT
TRBV29-1,NA,TRBJ1-4,NA,CSVEAGSDEKLFF,TGCAGCGTTGAGGCAGGGTCGGATGAAAAACTGTTTTTT
TRBV6-1,NA,TRBJ2-1,NA,CASTPYADSYNEQFF,TGTGCCAGCACCCCCTACGCCGACTCCTACAATGAGCAGTTCTTC
TRBV6-1,NA,TRBJ1-2,NA,CASTYGGVRNYGYTF,TGTGCCAGCACCTATGGGGGGGTTCGGAACTATGGCTACACCTTC
TRBV12-3/TRBV12-4,NA,TRBJ1-1,NA,CASSPLNSNTEAFF,TGTGCCAGCAGCCCCCTCAACTCCAACACTGAAGCTTTCTTT
TRBV7-2,TRBD1,TRBJ1-1,NA,CASSFTGGGWGTEAFF,TGTGCCAGCAGCTTTACAGGGGGCGGGTGGGGTACTGAAGCTTTCTTT
TRBV5-1,TRBD1,TRBJ2-1,NA,CASSITGGPIVGNEQFF,TGCGCCAGCAGCATAACAGGGGGTCCAATCGTGGGGAATGAGCAGTTCTTC
TRBV27,NA,TRBJ2-2,few,CASSLIFAGYTGELFF,TGTGCCAGCAGTTTAATTTTCGCAGGGTACACCGGGGAGCTGTTTTTT
TRBV20-1,NA,TRBJ2-1,NA,CSASGLAVSYNEQFF,TGCAGTGCTAGTGGTTTGGCAGTCTCCTACAATGAGCAGTTCTTC
TRBV6-6,NA,TRBJ1-4,few,CASSYSGEKLFF,TGTGCCAGCAGTTACTCGGGGGAAAAACTGTTTTTT
TRBV7-2,TRBD1,TRBJ1-2,NA,CASSFLPDRGKYGYTF,TGTGCCAGCAGCTTCCTTCCCGACAGGGGGAAATATGGCTACACCTTC
TRBV18,NA,TRBJ1-1,few,CASSPQELNTEAFF,TGTGCCAGCTCACCTCAGGAGTTGAACACTGAAGCTTTCTTT
TRBV12-3/TRBV12-4,TRBD1,TRBJ1-5,NA,CASSRTGGAVGQPQHF,TGTGCCAGCAGTCGGACAGGGGGCGCGGTCGGCCAGCCCCAGCATTTT
TRBV7-9,NA,TRBJ1-1,few,CASSGTEAFF,TGTGCCAGCAGCGGGACAGAAGCTTTCTTT
TRBV15,NA,TRBJ2-7,NA,CATSIQDEQYF,TGTGCCACCAGCATCCAGGACGAGCAGTACTTC
TRBV3-1,NA,TRBJ2-1,NA,CASSQVLAPSSYNEQFF,TGTGCCAGCAGCCAAGTCCTAGCCCCCAGCTCCTACAATGAGCAGTTCTTC
TRBV12-3/TRBV12-4,NA,TRBJ2-7,NA,CASSYGGPLREQYF,TGTGCCAGCAGTTACGGGGGCCCTTTGAGAGAGCAGTACTTC
TRBV7-2,TRBD1,TRBJ2-7,many,CASSSTSTDRVRYEQYF,TGTGCCAGCAGCTCTACTAGCACGGACAGGGTACGTTACGAGCAGTACTTC
TRBV25-1,NA,TRBJ2-7,few,CASSESGLVSYEQYF,TGTGCCAGCAGTGAATCGGGGTTAGTTTCCTACGAGCAGTACTTC
TRBV6-2/TRBV6-3,NA,TRBJ2-7,few,CASSPDRSTYEQYF,TGTGCCAGCAGCCCCGACAGGTCCACCTACGAGCAGTACTTC